What follows are 29 T cell receptor beta chains derived from one specimen sequenced in a study of T cell repertoires in cytomegalovirus infection. Using its own MiXCR run on the reads, TCRdb lists one record per CDR3 protein. The data contain approximately 250,000 distinct CDR3 sequences, approximately 13% of them singletons. The source material was PBMCs. The receptors stem from a human donor in good health (CMV status not recorded). Some clones in this sample may be carry-over from other donors' samples.

This sequence joins TRBV20-1 and TRBJ2-7, with D perhaps TRBD1 (6 bases). Germline V lookup: CDR1 DFQATT, CDR2 SNEGSKA (reference sequence). V was clipped by 0 bases and J by 3 bases, with 9 bases between them. The CDR3 sequence is 13 residues long. The CDR3 coding sequence is TGCAGTGCTAGAGAACCAGGGGACTACGAGCAGTACTTC. Encoded protein: CSAREPGDYEQYF.

This clonotype was seen only a few times. The J gene is TRBJ2-3, the V gene TRBV6-2 or TRBV6-3; D not resolved. This CDR3 contains 15 residues. Germline V gene sequence: CDR1 MNHEY, CDR2 SVGEGT. V lost 7 bases and J 2 bases, leaving 16 bases between the germline ends. CDR3 amino acids: CASTLLGPPTDTQYF. The CDR3 coding sequence is TGTGCCAGCACTCTCCTAGGGCCCCCCACAGATACGCAGTATTTT.

In this sample, this clonotype turned up many times. CDR3 nucleotide sequence: TGTGCCAGCAGCTTGAGGACGGGGAACACTGAAGCTTTCTTT. It is translated as CASSLRTGNTEAFF. The rearrangement uses TRBV7-8 and TRBJ1-1; D not certain. Between the trimmed V and J ends, which lost 3 bases and 1 base, there was a span of 9 bases. CDR1 and CDR2 (germline): SGHVS, FQNEAQ. CDR3 size: 14 residues.

In its sample, this clonotype was seen a few times. The rearrangement links TRBV10-3 to TRBJ2-7; 7 bases match TRBD1. V shed 3 bases, J shed 6 bases, and the junction held 5 bases outside the gene matches. CDR1 ENHRY and CDR2 SYGVKD come from the germline V gene. CDR3 length equals 13 residues. CDR3: CAISDPGQAEQYF. The CDR3 coding sequence is TGTGCCATCAGTGACCCCGGACAGGCCGAGCAGTACTTC.

The rearrangement uses TRBV25-1 and TRBJ2-7; TRBD1 agrees at 7 bases. The germline CDR1 and CDR2 sequences are MGHDK and SYGVNS. The CDR3 runs to 13 residues. V lost 3 bases, J lost 7 bases, and 6 bases stayed unmatched. CDR3 protein: CASSDGARGEQYF. The DNA for the CDR3 is TGTGCCAGCAGTGATGGGGCCAGGGGGGAGCAGTACTTC.

This clonotype showed up many times. V usage is TRBV28 and J usage is TRBJ2-5; 7 positions agree with TRBD1. Germline CDR1 MDHEN, CDR2 SYDVKM. The CDR3 covers 15 residues. V was pared by 5 bases and J by 2 bases, with 8 bases of the junction left unmatched. The CDR3 protein is CASSEPGQPQETQYF. DNA for the CDR3: TGTGCCAGCAGTGAACCGGGACAGCCTCAAGAGACCCAGTACTTC.

The chain carries TRBV9 and TRBJ2-3; no clear D. V lost 4 bases to trimming and J lost 1 base, with 10 bases between them. This CDR3 has 14 amino acids. In germline, CDR1 is SGDLS, CDR2 YYNGEE. CDR3 amino acids: CASSPRLRTDTQYF. CDR3 sequence (DNA): TGTGCCAGCAGCCCCCGACTTCGCACAGATACGCAGTATTTT.

In this sample, this clonotype turned up many times. The chain recombines TRBV7-3 with TRBJ2-1; tentatively, D is TRBD2 (6 bases). The CDR3 consists of 15 residues. V was cut by 7 bases and J by 0 bases, with 13 bases left in between. Germline CDR1 SGHTA, CDR2 FQGTGA. The DNA of the CDR3 is TGTGCCAGCAAGGCGGGGCAAAGCTCCTACAATGAGCAGTTCTTC. It yields the protein CASKAGQSSYNEQFF.

This clonotype was seen a handful of times. DNA for the CDR3: TGCAGTGCTGGGGAAAGAAGAGTTAATTCACCCCTCCACTTT. Protein: CSAGERRVNSPLHF. The chain employs TRBV20-1 and TRBJ1-6; no clear D gene. V was trimmed by 5 bases and J by 6 bases, leaving 14 bases between them. Germline CDR1 and CDR2: DFQATT and SNEGSKA (reference sequence). CDR3 length: 14 residues.

There are a few counts of this clonotype. The chain employs TRBV2 and TRBJ1-5; D may be TRBD1 (5 bases). Germline V lookup: CDR1 SNHLY, CDR2 FYNNEI. The V end was cut by 2 bases, the J end by 5 bases, with 10 bases between. The length of the CDR3 is 14 residues. The CDR3 is CASSERWGDQPQHF. In DNA form, the CDR3 reads TGTGCCAGCAGTGAAAGGTGGGGGGATCAGCCCCAGCATTTT.

The J gene is TRBJ2-2, the V gene TRBV25-1; possible D gene TRBD1, 5 bases. Germline CDR1 reads MGHDK; CDR2 reads SYGVNS. Trimming stripped 9 bases from V and 2 bases from J, with 13 bases between. CDR3 length: 14 residues. The CDR3 DNA reads as TGTGCCAGTAGGACAAGCGCCAACACCGGGGAGCTGTTTTTT. Translating it yields CASRTSANTGELFF.

This clonotype was observed many times. Here the CDR3 reads CASSLNGGSNTDTQYF. The CDR3 DNA reads as TGTGCCAGCAGCTTAAATGGCGGGAGTAACACAGATACGCAGTATTTT. The chain links TRBV7-3 to TRBJ2-3, with 7 positions matching TRBD2. This CDR3 has 16 residues. Looked up from germline, CDR1 is SGHTA and CDR2 is FQGTGA. Trimming cost V 1 base and J 2 bases; bases outside gene matches: 6. Full variable domain (outside the CDR3, taken from reference TRBV7-3 and TRBJ2-3): GAGVSQTPSNKVTEKGKYVELRCDPISGHTALYWYRQSLGQGPEFLIYFQGTGAADDSGLPNDRFFAVRPEGSVSTLKIQRTERGDSAVYLCASSLNGGSNTDTQYFGPGTRLTVL.

Ten or more counts support this clonotype. The rearrangement links TRBV28 to TRBJ1-6; weak D call: TRBD1 (6 bases). Germline CDR1 and CDR2: MDHEN and SYDVKM. V was pared by 6 bases and J by 11 bases, with 23 bases between. The CDR3 is made up of 16 amino acids. In nucleotides, the CDR3 is TGTGCCAGCAGCCCGGCTTTGGGCACAGGGAGTACACCCCTCCACTTT. This translates into CASSPALGTGSTPLHF.

This clonotype was picked up many times. This rearrangement joins TRBV14 to TRBJ1-1; D gene ambiguous. This CDR3 has 14 amino acids. The germline V gene encodes CDR1 SGHDN and CDR2 FVKESK. V lost 4 bases and J 5 bases, leaving 14 bases between the germline ends. CDR3 loop: CASSPPGKGTEAFF. The CDR3 nucleotides read TGTGCCAGCAGCCCGCCTGGGAAGGGAACTGAAGCTTTCTTT.

This clonotype was seen a few times. This rearrangement joins TRBV28 to TRBJ1-2; D may be TRBD1 (5 bases). Germline V CDR1 and CDR2: MDHEN, SYDVKM. V was cut by 5 bases and J by 8 bases, with 18 bases left in between. CDR3 length: 14 residues. CDR3: CASSLAMGGKGYTF. The CDR3 region has the DNA TGTGCCAGCAGTCTCGCCATGGGGGGAAAAGGCTACACCTTC.

This clonotype was found many times. The CDR3 sequence is CASSPDSAGYTF. Here the CDR3 DNA reads TGTGCCAGCAGCCCCGACAGTGCCGGCTACACCTTC. V usage is TRBV7-2 and J usage is TRBJ1-2; the D gene is possibly TRBD1 (5 bases). This CDR3 spans 12 amino acids. Germline V gene sequence: CDR1 SGHTA, CDR2 FQGNSA. The germline V and J ends were trimmed by 5 bases and 8 bases, with 12 bases remaining between them.

This clonotype has at least ten counts. The chain employs TRBV10-3 and TRBJ1-1; 8 nucleotides align to TRBD1. CDR1 and CDR2 from the germline V gene are ENHRY and SYGVKD. This CDR3 contains 13 residues. The trim removed 10 bases at V and 5 bases at J, leaving 9 bases unmatched. CDR3 sequence (DNA): TGTGCCACGGAACAGGGGGGGAATACTGAAGCTTTCTTT. Its translation: CATEQGGNTEAFF.

This clonotype came up many times. The genes are TRBV7-8 and TRBJ2-7; D is undetermined. Per germline, CDR1 SGHVS and CDR2 FQNEAQ. With 1 base removed from V and 2 bases from J, the gap between germline ends came to 15 bases. The CDR3 runs 16 residues. The CDR3 bases are TGTGCCAGCAGCTTAGGTGGAGCCCCTTTTCCCTACGAGCAGTACTTC. Its translation: CASSLGGAPFPYEQYF. Full variable domain (remainder filled in from reference TRBV7-8 and TRBJ2-7): GAGVSQSPRYKVAKRGQDVALRCDPISGHVSLFWYQQALGQGPEFLTYFQNEAQLDKSGLPSDRFFAERPEGSVSTLKIQRTQQEDSAVYLCASSLGGAPFPYEQYFGPGTRLTVT.

This clonotype occurred many times. The chain combines TRBV19 with TRBJ1-5; TRBD1 matches at 10 bases. The CDR3 is 17 amino acids. The germline CDR1 and CDR2 sequences are LNHDA and SQIVND (reference sequence). V dropped 0 bases and J dropped 3; count of bases not matched to a gene: 5. The CDR3 here is CASSIDIGTGANQPQHF. CDR3 nucleotides: TGTGCCAGTAGTATAGATATCGGGACAGGGGCCAATCAGCCCCAGCATTTT.

This clonotype was observed a few times. The J gene is TRBJ2-2, the V gene TRBV7-9, with TRBD1 matching over 7 bases. The J segment lost 10 bases and the V segment lost 0 bases, leaving 2 bases of the junction unmatched. The germline CDR1 and CDR2 sequences are SEHNR and FQNEAQ (reference sequence). The CDR3 sequence is 13 residues long. In nucleotides, the CDR3 is TGTGCCAGCAGCTTAGCAGGGGGCTCGGAGCTGTTTTTT. Its translation is CASSLAGGSELFF.

This rearrangement joins TRBV29-1 to TRBJ2-5; D tentatively reads TRBD1 or TRBD2 (5 bases each). Per the germline V gene, CDR1 is SQVTM and CDR2 is ANQGSEA. The CDR3 is made up of 15 amino acids. Trimming stripped 1 base from V and 2 bases from J, with 14 bases between. The CDR3 nucleotides are TGCAGCGTTGAAGCTCCCACGAGGGGACAAGAGACCCAGTACTTC. Its protein product is CSVEAPTRGQETQYF.

In this sample, this clonotype turned up many times. The chain is built from TRBV7-8 and TRBJ2-1; the D gene is possibly TRBD2 (7 bases). The CDR3 length is 15 residues. Germline V CDR1 and CDR2: SGHVS, FQNEAQ. V was pared by 11 bases and J by 4 bases, with 21 bases between. DNA for the CDR3: TGTGCCCCGAGGAGGACGGGGGGCCCGTACAATGAGCAGTTCTTC. Protein: CAPRRTGGPYNEQFF.

This clonotype appeared many times. The chain employs TRBV7-2 and TRBJ1-6; the D gene is possibly TRBD1 (5 bases). CDR1 is SGHTA, CDR2 FQGNSA, per germline. This CDR3 is 12 amino acids long. Trimming removed 1 base from V and 10 bases from J, with 5 bases in between. Written as DNA, the CDR3 is TGTGCCAGCAGCTTAGGGGGGTCACCCCTCCACTTT. Its translation: CASSLGGSPLHF.

This clonotype was detected ten times or more. The chain carries TRBV7-2 and TRBJ2-5, with D unresolved. This CDR3 has 14 residues. Germline values: CDR1 SGHTA, CDR2 FQGNSA. V dropped 2 bases and J dropped 2 bases, with 9 bases sitting between them. CDR3 residues: CASSLQTLQETQYF. The CDR3 DNA sequence: TGTGCCAGCAGCTTACAAACACTTCAAGAGACCCAGTACTTC.

V is TRBV20-1 and J is TRBJ2-5, with 11 bases aligning to TRBD2. CDR3 length: 14 amino acids. Germline V lookup: CDR1 DFQATT, CDR2 SNEGSKA (reference sequence). The J segment lost 6 bases and the V segment lost 7 bases, leaving 10 bases of the junction unmatched. CDR3 nucleotides: TGCAGTGTCCCGACTAGCGGGGCCCGGAAGACCCAGTACTTC. The encoded protein is CSVPTSGARKTQYF.

V gene TRBV7-6 combines with J gene TRBJ2-5; D is undetermined. V lost 5 bases and J 7 bases, leaving 11 bases between the germline ends. The CDR3 runs 12 residues. Looked up from germline, CDR1 is SGHVS and CDR2 is FNYEAQ. DNA for the CDR3: TGTGCCAGCAGCCCTTCTCTGGGGACCCAGTACTTC. It codes for CASSPSLGTQYF.

This clonotype has a single count. The chain recombines TRBV5-1 with TRBJ1-4; D gene uncertain. This CDR3 spans 13 amino acids. Germline V lookup: CDR1 SGHRS, CDR2 YFSETQ. The ends were cut back, 5 bases at V and 0 bases at J, with 5 bases in the middle. The CDR3 DNA follows: TGCGCCAGCAGTGACTCAACTAATGAAAAACTGTTTTTT. It translates to CASSDSTNEKLFF.

The sample holds many counts of this clonotype. V gene TRBV5-1 combines with J gene TRBJ2-7; TRBD1 matches at 10 bases. CDR3 length equals 15 residues. The V gene end was trimmed by 3 bases and the J gene end by 5 bases; junction bases not matched to a gene: 8. Germline V lookup: CDR1 SGHRS, CDR2 YFSETQ. CDR3 in DNA: TGCGCCAGCAGCTCCAGACAGGGGGCATTGAACGAGCAGTACTTC. The encoded protein is CASSSRQGALNEQYF.

This clonotype came up many times. The chain links TRBV6-2 or TRBV6-3 to TRBJ1-1; no clear D gene. The CDR3 contains 13 residues. Trimming took off 1 base at V and 0 bases at J, with 3 bases between the two ends. Germline lookup yields CDR1 MNHEY and CDR2 SVGEGT. CDR3 bases: TGTGCCAGCAGTTACTTGCTGAACACTGAAGCTTTCTTT. Protein: CASSYLLNTEAFF.